This record concerns one T cell receptor beta chain sequence. This same CDR3 is encoded by further DNA sequences in the sample. TCRdb keeps only in-frame clones here, not all; method: immunoSEQ multiplex PCR. The sample consists of about 34,000 clones, 70% to 90% of them appearing once. This record belongs to a study of control samples from healthy donors and cancer patients. Germline V gene sequence: CDR1 SGHKS, CDR2 YYEKEE (reference sequence). The CDR3 has 15 amino acids. The V and J ends lost 1 base and 9 bases respectively, with 14 bases between them. The genes are TRBV5-5 and TRBJ1-6; TRBD1 is a possible D gene (6 bases). This clonotype originated in a middle-aged woman with lung cancer. The sequenced sample was PBMCs. The CDR3 sequence is CASSLMGARSSPLHF. Here the CDR3 DNA reads TGTGCCAGCAGCTTGATGGGGGCGCGCTCTTCACCCCTCCACTTT.